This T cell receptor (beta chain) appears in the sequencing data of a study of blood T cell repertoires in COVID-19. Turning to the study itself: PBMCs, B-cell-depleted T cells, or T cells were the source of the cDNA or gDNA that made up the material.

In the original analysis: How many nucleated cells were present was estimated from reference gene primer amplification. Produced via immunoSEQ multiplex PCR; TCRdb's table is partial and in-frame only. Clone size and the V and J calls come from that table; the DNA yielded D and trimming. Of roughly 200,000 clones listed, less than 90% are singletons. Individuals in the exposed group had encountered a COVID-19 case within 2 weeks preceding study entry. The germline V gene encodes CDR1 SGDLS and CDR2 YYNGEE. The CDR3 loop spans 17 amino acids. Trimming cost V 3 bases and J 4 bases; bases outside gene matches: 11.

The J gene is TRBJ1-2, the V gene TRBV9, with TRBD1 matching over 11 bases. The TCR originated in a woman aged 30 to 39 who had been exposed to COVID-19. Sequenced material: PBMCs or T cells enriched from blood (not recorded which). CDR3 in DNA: TGTGCCAGCAGCGCCGGGACAGGGGGTAGAGTCAGCTATGGCTACACCTTC. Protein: CASSAGTGGRVSYGYTF.